This is a list of T cell receptor beta chains from one sample in a study of T-cell reconstitution after alpha-beta-depleted transplantation in children. TCRdb re-analysed the PCR reads in MiXCR, keeping a single row per CDR3 protein. The sample holds a few hundred thousand distinct CDR3 sequences, around 17% seen once. The specimen comprised PBMCs from the stem cell graft donor, sampled from the stem cell graft. The receptors originated from a human donor who donated a stem cell graft to a child with acute lymphoblastic leukemia. The CDR3 runs from the conserved cysteine through the conserved F or W. The D gene is left open where the match is weak. Not every row has a clone size; where given, it reads once, few, many or a size class.

clone_size j_call v_call d_call cdr3_nt cdr3_aa
. TRBJ1-1 TRBV12-3/TRBV12-4 . TGTGCCAGCAGTTTGCCGGAGAACACTGAAGCTTTCTTT CASSLPENTEAFF
few TRBJ2-3 TRBV15 . TGTGCCACCAGCTGGGAGCTCACAGATACGCAGTATTTT CATSWELTDTQYF
few TRBJ2-1 TRBV12-3/TRBV12-4 . TGTGCCAGCAGTTTATCAGTTGCCCAGGGGGGCTCCTACAATGAGCAGTTCTTC CASSLSVAQGGSYNEQFF
. TRBJ1-1 TRBV29-1 . TGCAGCGTTGTAGCTGTGGGTAACACTGAAGCTTTCTTT CSVVAVGNTEAFF
few TRBJ2-7 TRBV28 . TGTGCCAGCAGTTTATCGGTCTTAGCTCGGGAGCAGTACTTC CASSLSVLAREQYF
. TRBJ2-7 TRBV29-1 . TGCAGCGTTGAGACAGATGAGAACTACGAGCAGTACTTC CSVETDENYEQYF
few TRBJ1-5 TRBV6-1 . TGTGCCAGCAGTGGCCTCAGTGGGTATCAGCCCCAGCATTTT CASSGLSGYQPQHF
. TRBJ2-7 TRBV13 . TGTGCCAGCAGCTCTCGACTAGTGTACCACGAGCAGTACTTC CASSSRLVYHEQYF
few TRBJ2-3 TRBV7-9 TRBD2 TGTGCCAGCAGCTCCGGACTAGCGGAAACTAGCACAGATACGCAGTATTTT CASSSGLAETSTDTQYF
few TRBJ1-2 TRBV3-1 . TGTGCCAGCAGCCAAGAGGGGCCAGGTGGAGGCTACACCTTC CASSQEGPGGGYTF
. TRBJ2-7 TRBV29-1 TRBD2 TGCAGCGTTGAGGGTCCGGGAGGCCCCTACGAGCAGTACTTC CSVEGPGGPYEQYF
few TRBJ1-3 TRBV11-2 . TGTGCCAGCAGCTTAGAACAGCCAATAAACACCATATATTTT CASSLEQPINTIYF
few TRBJ2-2 TRBV5-6 . TGTGCCAGCAGCCGTCTATTTGCCGGGGAGCTGTTTTTT CASSRLFAGELFF
. TRBJ2-5 TRBV28 . TGTGCCAGCAGTTTTGAGCGGAGGGAGAAGGAGACCCAGTACTTC CASSFERREKETQYF
few TRBJ1-5 TRBV5-5 . TGTGCCAGCAGCCTGACAGCGGTGAATCAGCCCCAGCATTTT CASSLTAVNQPQHF
few TRBJ1-2 TRBV10-3 . TGTGCCATCAGTTTTCAGACAGTGAACTATGGCTACACCTTC CAISFQTVNYGYTF
. TRBJ2-7 TRBV5-1 . TGCGCCAGCAGCCTAGAAGACAGCACCTACGAGCAGTACTTC CASSLEDSTYEQYF
. TRBJ1-2 TRBV7-9 . TGTGCCAGCAGCCCTCTGAAGGGGGGAGCTAACTATGGCTACACCTTC CASSPLKGGANYGYTF
. TRBJ2-1 TRBV7-7 . TGTGCCAGCAGCTTCCGGGCGGGAACTTACAATGAGCAGTTCTTC CASSFRAGTYNEQFF
. TRBJ2-7 TRBV4-1 TRBD2 TGCGCCAGCAGCCTGGGGGGGTTAGTCAATTACGAGCAGTACTTC CASSLGGLVNYEQYF
. TRBJ1-2 TRBV12-3/TRBV12-4 . TGTGCCAGCAGCGGGACATCGGGGCGCTGGGGTGGCTACACCTTC CASSGTSGRWGGYTF
few TRBJ2-3 TRBV20-1 TRBD2 TGCAGTGCTAGGGACGTAGCGGGAGGGCCGATGGTGGATACGCAGTATTTT CSARDVAGGPMVDTQYF
. TRBJ2-7 TRBV5-1 TRBD2 TGCGCCAGCAGCTTAACGGGACTAGCGGCCTTCTCCTACGAGCAGTACTTC CASSLTGLAAFSYEQYF
few TRBJ2-2 TRBV12-3/TRBV12-4 . TGTGCCAGCAGTTTGCTTCACACCGGGGAGCTGTTTTTT CASSLLHTGELFF
few TRBJ2-2 TRBV9 TRBD2 TGTGCCAGCAGCGTAGGACTAGCCGGTTTTACCGGGGAGCTGTTTTTT CASSVGLAGFTGELFF
few TRBJ2-2 TRBV12-3/TRBV12-4 . TGTGCCAGCAGTTTTGGGCTCCATACTACCGGGGAGCTGTTTTTT CASSFGLHTTGELFF
few TRBJ2-2 TRBV19 . TGTGCCAGTAGTATAGAATACACCGGGGAGCTGTTTTTT CASSIEYTGELFF
few TRBJ2-1 TRBV4-1 TRBD2 TGCGCCAGCAGCCAAGGATTTGAGACTAGCGGACACAATGAGCAGTTCTTC CASSQGFETSGHNEQFF